The T cell receptor beta chain under discussion was sequenced for a study of blood T cell repertoires in COVID-19. Generated by immunoSEQ multiplex PCR, the TCRdb table keeps only in-frame clones and is missing some. Among 100,000 to 150,000 clones listed, roughly three quarters were seen once. Sequencing was carried out using peripheral blood. The TCR sequence derives from a human donor in a cohort sampled during active COVID-19.

The CDR3 protein is CASRGLAGDEQFF. CDR3 bases: TGCGCCAGCAGAGGACTAGCGGGAGATGAGCAGTTCTTC. V is TRBV5-1 and J is TRBJ2-1; TRBD2 agrees at 13 bases. Trimming at V came to 5 bases and at J to 8 bases, leaving 1 base not matched to a gene. Germline CDR1 and CDR2: SGHRS and YFSETQ. CDR3 length: 13 amino acids.